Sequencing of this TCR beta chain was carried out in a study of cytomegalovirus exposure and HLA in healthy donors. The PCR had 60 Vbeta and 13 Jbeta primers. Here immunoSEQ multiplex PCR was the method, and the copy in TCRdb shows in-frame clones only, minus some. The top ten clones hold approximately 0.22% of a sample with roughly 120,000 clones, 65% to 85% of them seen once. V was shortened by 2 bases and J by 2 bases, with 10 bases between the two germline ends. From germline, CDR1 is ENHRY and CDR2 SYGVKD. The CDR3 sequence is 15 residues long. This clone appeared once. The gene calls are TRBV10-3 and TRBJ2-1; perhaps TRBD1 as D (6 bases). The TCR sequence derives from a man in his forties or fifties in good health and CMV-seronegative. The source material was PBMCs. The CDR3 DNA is TGTGCCATCAGTGAGCAGGGGACGACCTACAATGAGCAGTTCTTC. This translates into CAISEQGTTYNEQFF.